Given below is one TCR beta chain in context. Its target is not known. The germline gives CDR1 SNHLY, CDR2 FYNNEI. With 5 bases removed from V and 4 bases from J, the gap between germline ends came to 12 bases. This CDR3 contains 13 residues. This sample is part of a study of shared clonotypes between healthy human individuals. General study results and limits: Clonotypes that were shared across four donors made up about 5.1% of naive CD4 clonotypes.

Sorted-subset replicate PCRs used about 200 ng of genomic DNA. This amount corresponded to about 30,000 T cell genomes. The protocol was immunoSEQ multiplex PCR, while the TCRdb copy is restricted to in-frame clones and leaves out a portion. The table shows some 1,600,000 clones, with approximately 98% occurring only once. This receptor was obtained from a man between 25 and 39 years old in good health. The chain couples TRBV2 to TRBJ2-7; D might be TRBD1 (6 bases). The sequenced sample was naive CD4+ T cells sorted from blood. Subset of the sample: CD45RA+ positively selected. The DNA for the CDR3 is TGTGCCAGCAGTCCCTCCGGGACATACGAGCAGTACTTC. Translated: CASSPSGTYEQYF.